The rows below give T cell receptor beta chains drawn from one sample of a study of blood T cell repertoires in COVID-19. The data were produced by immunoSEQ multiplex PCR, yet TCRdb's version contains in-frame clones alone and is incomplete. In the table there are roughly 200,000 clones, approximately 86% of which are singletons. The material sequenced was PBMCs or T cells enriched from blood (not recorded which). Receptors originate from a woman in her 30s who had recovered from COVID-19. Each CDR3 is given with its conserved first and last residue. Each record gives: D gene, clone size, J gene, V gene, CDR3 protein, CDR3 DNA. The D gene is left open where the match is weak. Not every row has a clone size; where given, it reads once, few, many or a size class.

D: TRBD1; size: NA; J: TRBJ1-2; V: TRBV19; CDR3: CASIGQGADYGYTF; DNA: TGTGCCAGTATAGGACAGGGGGCGGACTATGGCTACACCTTC
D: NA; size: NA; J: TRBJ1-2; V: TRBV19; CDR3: CASSPGQIYGYTF; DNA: TGTGCCAGTAGTCCCGGACAGATCTATGGCTACACCTTC
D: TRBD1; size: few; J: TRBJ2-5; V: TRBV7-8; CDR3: CASSFRTGRETQYF; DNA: TGTGCCAGCAGCTTCAGGACAGGGAGAGAGACCCAGTACTTC
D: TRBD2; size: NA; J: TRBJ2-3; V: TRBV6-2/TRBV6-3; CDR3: CASSLGGASTDTQYF; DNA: TGTGCCAGCAGTTTGGGAGGGGCTAGCACAGATACGCAGTATTTT
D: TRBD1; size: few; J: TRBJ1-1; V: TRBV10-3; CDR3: CAISDVADREATEAFF; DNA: TGTGCCATCAGTGATGTGGCAGACAGGGAGGCAACTGAAGCTTTCTTT
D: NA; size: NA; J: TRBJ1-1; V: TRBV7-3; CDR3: CASSFGGFTEAFF; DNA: TGTGCCAGCAGCTTTGGAGGGTTCACTGAAGCTTTCTTT
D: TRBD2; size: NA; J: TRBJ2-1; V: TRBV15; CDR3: CATSPRQTSGGALGEQFF; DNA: TGTGCCACCAGCCCCCGCCAGACTAGCGGGGGGGCCCTGGGTGAGCAGTTCTTC
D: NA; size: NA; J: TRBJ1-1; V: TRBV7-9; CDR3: CASSLVGHRATEAFF; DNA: TGTGCCAGCAGCTTAGTGGGGCACCGGGCCACTGAAGCTTTCTTT
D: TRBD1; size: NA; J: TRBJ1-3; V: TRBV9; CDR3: CASSPTVPGQGRNTIYF; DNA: TGTGCCAGCAGCCCAACGGTACCGGGACAGGGGCGAAACACCATATATTTT
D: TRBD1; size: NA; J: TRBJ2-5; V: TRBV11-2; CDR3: CASSSGRQGWEETQYF; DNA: TGTGCCAGCAGCTCCGGGAGACAGGGGTGGGAAGAGACCCAGTACTTC
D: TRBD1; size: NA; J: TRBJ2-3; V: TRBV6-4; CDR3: CASSPTGGLSDTQYF; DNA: TGTGCCAGCTCCCCGACAGGGGGCCTCTCAGATACGCAGTATTTT
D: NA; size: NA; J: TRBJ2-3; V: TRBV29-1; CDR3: CSVGDVTGEEADTQYF; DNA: TGCAGCGTTGGTGACGTTACAGGGGAGGAGGCAGATACGCAGTATTTT
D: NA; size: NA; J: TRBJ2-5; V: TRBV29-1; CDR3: CSGETGSRETQYF; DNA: TGCAGCGGCGAGACAGGCAGTAGAGAGACCCAGTACTTC
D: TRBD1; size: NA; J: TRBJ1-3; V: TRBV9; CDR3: CASSARTGGSGNTIYF; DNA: TGTGCCAGCAGCGCCAGGACAGGGGGCTCTGGAAACACCATATATTTT
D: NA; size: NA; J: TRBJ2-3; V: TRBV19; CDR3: CASSMTGSPDTQYF; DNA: TGTGCCAGTAGTATGACAGGTTCTCCAGATACGCAGTATTTT
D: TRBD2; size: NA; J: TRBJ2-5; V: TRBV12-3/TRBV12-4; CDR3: CASRRAGFETQYF; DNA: TGTGCCAGCAGAAGAGCGGGATTCGAGACCCAGTACTTC
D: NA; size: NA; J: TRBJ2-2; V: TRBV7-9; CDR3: CASSFRTGELFF; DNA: TGTGCCAGCAGCTTCAGGACCGGGGAGCTGTTTTTT
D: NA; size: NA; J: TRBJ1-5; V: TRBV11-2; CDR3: CASTGQTHQPQHF; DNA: TGTGCCAGCACCGGACAGACGCATCAGCCCCAGCATTTT
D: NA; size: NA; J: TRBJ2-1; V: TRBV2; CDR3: CASKARLYNEQFF; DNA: TGTGCCAGCAAGGCGAGACTTTACAATGAGCAGTTCTTC
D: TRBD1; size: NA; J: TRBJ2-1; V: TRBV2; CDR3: CASFRGPGSYNYNEQFF; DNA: TGTGCCAGCTTCAGGGGGCCTGGCTCCTACAACTACAATGAGCAGTTCTTC
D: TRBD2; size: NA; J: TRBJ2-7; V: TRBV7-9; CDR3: CASSPAGDASYEQYF; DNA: TGTGCCAGCAGCCCGGCGGGGGATGCCTCCTACGAGCAGTACTTC
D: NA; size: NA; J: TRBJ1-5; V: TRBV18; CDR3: CASSRRDSQNQPQHF; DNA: TGTGCCAGCTCACGTCGGGACTCGCAAAATCAGCCCCAGCATTTT
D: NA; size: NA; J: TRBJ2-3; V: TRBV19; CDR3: CASLQGDGDTQYF; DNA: TGTGCCAGCCTACAGGGAGATGGAGATACGCAGTATTTT
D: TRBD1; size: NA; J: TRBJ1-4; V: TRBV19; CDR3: CASRNIPRDRDKLFF; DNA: TGTGCCAGTAGGAATATTCCCCGGGACAGGGATAAACTGTTTTTT
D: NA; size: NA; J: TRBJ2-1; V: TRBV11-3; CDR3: CASSRSGDEQFF; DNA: TGTGCCAGCAGCCGCTCGGGGGATGAGCAGTTCTTC
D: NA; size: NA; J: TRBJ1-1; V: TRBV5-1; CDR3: CASSPAVGRNTEAFF; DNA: TGCGCCAGCAGCCCAGCCGTAGGGAGGAACACTGAAGCTTTCTTT
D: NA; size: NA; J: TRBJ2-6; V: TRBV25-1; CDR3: CASSDPVGSDSGANVLTF; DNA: TGTGCCAGCAGTGATCCGGTAGGAAGCGACTCTGGGGCCAACGTCCTGACTTTC
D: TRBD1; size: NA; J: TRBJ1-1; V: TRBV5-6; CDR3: CASSPGTEDEAFF; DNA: TGTGCCAGCAGCCCGGGGACAGAAGATGAAGCTTTCTTT
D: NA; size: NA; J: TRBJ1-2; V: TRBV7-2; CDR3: CASSLERVLNYGYTF; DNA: TGTGCCAGCAGCTTAGAGCGGGTTCTTAACTATGGCTACACCTTC
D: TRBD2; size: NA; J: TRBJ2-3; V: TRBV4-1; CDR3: CASSRSLAGGTDTQYF; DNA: TGCGCCAGCAGCCGATCCCTAGCGGGAGGAACAGATACGCAGTATTTT
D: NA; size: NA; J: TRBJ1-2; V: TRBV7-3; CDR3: CASSLRAGDGYTF; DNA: TGTGCCAGCAGCTTAAGGGCGGGGGATGGCTACACCTTC
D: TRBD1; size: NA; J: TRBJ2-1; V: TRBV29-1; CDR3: CSVASPTGHGHEQFF; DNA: TGCAGCGTCGCCTCACCGACAGGGCACGGCCATGAGCAGTTCTTC
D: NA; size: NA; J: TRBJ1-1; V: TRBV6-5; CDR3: CASSYSRAVEAFF; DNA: TGTGCCAGCAGTTACTCGAGGGCAGTTGAAGCTTTCTTT
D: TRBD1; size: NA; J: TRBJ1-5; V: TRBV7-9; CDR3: CASSGQANQPQHF; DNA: TGTGCCAGCAGCGGACAGGCCAATCAGCCCCAGCATTTT
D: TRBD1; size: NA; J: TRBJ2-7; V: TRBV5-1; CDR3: CASRYRDRGSYEQYF; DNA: TGCGCCAGCAGATACCGGGACAGGGGTTCCTACGAGCAGTACTTC
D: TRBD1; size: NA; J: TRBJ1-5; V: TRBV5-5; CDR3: CASSDGQGINQPQHF; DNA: TGTGCCAGCAGCGACGGACAGGGGATCAATCAGCCCCAGCATTTT
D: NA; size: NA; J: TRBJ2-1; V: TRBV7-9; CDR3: CASSYPTELSSYNEQFF; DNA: TGTGCCAGCAGCTACCCGACAGAACTGAGCTCCTACAATGAGCAGTTCTTC
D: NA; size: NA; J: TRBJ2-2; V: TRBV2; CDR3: CASNPTGGPGELFF; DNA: TGTGCCAGCAACCCCACAGGAGGGCCCGGGGAGCTGTTTTTT
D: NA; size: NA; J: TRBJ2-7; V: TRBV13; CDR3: CASSSGGVPYEQYF; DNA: TGTGCCAGCAGCTCTGGAGGCGTACCCTACGAGCAGTACTTC
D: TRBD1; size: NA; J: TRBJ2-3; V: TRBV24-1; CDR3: CATSDRDRGSLRDTQYF; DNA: TGTGCCACCAGTGATCGGGACAGGGGGTCTTTACGCGATACGCAGTATTTT
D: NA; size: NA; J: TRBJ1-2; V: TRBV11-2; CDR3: CASSLDNSHYGYTF; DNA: TGTGCCAGCAGCTTAGATAACTCGCATTATGGCTACACCTTC
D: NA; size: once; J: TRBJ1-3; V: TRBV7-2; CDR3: CASSLVRGSGNTIYF; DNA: TGTGCCAGCAGCTTAGTTCGGGGTTCAGGAAACACCATATATTTT
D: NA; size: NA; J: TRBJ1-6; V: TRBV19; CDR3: CASSISGQGYSPLHF; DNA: NA